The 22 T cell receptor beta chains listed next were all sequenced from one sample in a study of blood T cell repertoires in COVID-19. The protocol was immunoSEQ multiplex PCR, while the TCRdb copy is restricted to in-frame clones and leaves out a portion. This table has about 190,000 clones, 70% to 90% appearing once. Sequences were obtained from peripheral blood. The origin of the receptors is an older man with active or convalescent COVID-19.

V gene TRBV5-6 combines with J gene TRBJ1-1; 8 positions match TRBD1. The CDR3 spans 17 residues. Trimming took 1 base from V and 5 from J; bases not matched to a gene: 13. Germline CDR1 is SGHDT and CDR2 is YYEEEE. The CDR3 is CASSLLAQGVGGTEAFF. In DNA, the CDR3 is TGTGCCAGCAGCTTGTTGGCACAGGGGGTTGGAGGGACTGAAGCTTTCTTT. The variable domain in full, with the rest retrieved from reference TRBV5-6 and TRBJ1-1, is DAGVTQSPTHLIKTRGQQVTLRCSPKSGHDTVSWYQQALGQGPQFIFQYYEEEERQRGNFPDRFSGHQFPNYSSELNVNALLLGDSALYLCASSLLAQGVGGTEAFFGQGTRLTVV.

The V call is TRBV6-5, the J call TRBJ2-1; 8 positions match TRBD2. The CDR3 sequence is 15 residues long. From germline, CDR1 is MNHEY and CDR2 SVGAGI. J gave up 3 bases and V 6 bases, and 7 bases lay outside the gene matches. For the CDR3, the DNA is TGTGCCAGCAGCGACTTAGCGGGGTTCTACAATGAGCAGTTCTTC. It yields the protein CASSDLAGFYNEQFF.

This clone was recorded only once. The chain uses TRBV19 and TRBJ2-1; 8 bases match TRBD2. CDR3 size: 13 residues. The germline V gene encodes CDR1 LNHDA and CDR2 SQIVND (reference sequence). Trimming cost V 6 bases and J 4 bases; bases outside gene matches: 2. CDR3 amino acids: CASRGTSYNEQFF. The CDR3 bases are TGTGCCAGTAGGGGGACTAGTTACAATGAGCAGTTCTTC.

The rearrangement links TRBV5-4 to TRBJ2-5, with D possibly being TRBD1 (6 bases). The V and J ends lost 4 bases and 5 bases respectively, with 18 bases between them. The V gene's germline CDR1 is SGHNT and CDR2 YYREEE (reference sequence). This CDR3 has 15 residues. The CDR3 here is CASSPQGKLLETQYF. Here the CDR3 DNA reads TGTGCCAGCAGCCCACAGGGTAAGTTGTTGGAGACCCAGTACTTC.

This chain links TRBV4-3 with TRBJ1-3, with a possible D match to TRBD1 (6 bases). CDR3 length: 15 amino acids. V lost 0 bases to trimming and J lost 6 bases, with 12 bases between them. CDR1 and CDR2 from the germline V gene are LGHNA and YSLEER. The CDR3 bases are TGCGCCAGCAGCCAAGATCATCACAGGGTAAACACCATATATTTT. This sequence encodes CASSQDHHRVNTIYF.

The CDR3 bases are TGTGCCAGCAGCCAAGATCTCACTTCCGAAGCTTTCTTT. It translates to CASSQDLTSEAFF. V usage is TRBV3-1 (or the pseudogene TRBV3-2) and J usage is TRBJ1-1, with unresolved D. Trimming stripped 0 bases from V and 8 bases from J, with 10 bases between. CDR3 size: 13 residues. Germline CDR1 is LGHDT and CDR2 is YNNKEL (reference sequence).

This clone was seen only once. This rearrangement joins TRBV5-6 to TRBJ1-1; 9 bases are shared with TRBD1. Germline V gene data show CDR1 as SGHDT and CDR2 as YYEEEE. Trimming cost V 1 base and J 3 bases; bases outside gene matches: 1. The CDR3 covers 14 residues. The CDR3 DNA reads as TGTGCCAGCAGCTTGACAGGGGGCTACACTGAAGCTTTCTTT. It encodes CASSLTGGYTEAFF.

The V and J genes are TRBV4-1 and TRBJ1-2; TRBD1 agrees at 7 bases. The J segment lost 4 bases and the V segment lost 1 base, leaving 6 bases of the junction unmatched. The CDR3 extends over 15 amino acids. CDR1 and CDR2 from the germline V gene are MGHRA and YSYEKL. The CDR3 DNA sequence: TGCGCCAGCAGCCAAGTTCATGACAGGGCCTATGGCTACACCTTC. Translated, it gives CASSQVHDRAYGYTF.

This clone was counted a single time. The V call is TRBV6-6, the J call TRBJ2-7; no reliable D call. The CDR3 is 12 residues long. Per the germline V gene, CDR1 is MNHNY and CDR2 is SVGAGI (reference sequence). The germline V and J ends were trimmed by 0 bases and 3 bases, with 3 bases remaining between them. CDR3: CASSYSYYEQYF. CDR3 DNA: TGTGCCAGCAGTTACTCCTACTACGAGCAGTACTTC.

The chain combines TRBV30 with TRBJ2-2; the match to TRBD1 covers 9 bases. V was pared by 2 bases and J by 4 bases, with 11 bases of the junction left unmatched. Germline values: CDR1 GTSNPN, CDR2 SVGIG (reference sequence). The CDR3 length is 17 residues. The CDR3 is CAWSIILDRGGTGELFF. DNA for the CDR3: TGTGCCTGGAGTATTATCCTAGACAGGGGGGGCACCGGGGAGCTGTTTTTT.

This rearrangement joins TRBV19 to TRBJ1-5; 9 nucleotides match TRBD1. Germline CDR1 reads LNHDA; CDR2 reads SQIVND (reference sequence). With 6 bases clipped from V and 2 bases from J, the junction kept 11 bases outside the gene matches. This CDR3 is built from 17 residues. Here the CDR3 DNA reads TGTGCCAGTAGAAGATTCACCGGGACAGGGCGCAATCAGCCCCAGCATTTT. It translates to CASRRFTGTGRNQPQHF.

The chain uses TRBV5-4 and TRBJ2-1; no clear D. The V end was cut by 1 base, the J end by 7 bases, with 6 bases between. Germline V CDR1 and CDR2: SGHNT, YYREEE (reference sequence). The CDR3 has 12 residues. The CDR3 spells CASSLTGNEQFF. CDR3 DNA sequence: TGTGCCAGCAGCTTGACCGGGAATGAGCAGTTCTTC.

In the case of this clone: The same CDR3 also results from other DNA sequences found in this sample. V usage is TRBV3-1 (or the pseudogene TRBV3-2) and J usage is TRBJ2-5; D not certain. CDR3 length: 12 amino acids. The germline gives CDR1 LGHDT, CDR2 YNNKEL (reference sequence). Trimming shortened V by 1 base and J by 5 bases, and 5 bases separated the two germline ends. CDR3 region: CASSQVRETQYF. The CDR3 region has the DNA TGTGCCAGCAGCCAAGTCCGGGAGACCCAGTACTTC.

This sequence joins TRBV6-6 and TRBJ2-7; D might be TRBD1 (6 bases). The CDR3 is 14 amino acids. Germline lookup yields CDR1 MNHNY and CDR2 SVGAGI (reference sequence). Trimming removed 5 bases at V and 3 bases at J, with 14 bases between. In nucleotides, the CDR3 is TGTGCCAGCAGTCCCCGAACAGGGAACTACGAGCAGTACTTC. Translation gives CASSPRTGNYEQYF.

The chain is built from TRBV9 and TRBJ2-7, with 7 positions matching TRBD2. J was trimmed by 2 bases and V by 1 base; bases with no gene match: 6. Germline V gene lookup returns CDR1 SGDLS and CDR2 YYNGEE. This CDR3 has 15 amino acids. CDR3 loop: CASSVRAAGTYEQYF. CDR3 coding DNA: TGTGCCAGCAGCGTAAGGGCAGCGGGAACCTACGAGCAGTACTTC.

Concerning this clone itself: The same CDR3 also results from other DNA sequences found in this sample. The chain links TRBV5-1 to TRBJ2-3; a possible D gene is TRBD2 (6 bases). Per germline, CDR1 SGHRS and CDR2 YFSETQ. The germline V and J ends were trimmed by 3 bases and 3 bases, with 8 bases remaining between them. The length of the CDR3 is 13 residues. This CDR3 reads CASSSGSTDTQYF. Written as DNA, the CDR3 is TGCGCCAGCAGCTCCGGGAGTACAGATACGCAGTATTTT.

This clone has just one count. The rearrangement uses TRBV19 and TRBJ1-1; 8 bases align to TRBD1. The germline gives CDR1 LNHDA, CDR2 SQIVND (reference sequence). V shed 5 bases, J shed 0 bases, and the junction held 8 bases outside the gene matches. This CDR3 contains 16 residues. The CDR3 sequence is CASSPQGAPLNTEAFF. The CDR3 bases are TGTGCCAGTAGTCCCCAGGGGGCTCCTCTGAACACTGAAGCTTTCTTT.

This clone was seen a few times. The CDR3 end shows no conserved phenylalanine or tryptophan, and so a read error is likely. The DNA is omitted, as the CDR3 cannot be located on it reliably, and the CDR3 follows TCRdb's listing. CDR3 sequence: CASSQDQPQA. The J gene is TRBJ2-7, the V gene TRBV3-1 (or the pseudogene TRBV3-2); TRBD1, the D gene given by the table, was not confirmed from the DNA. In germline, CDR1 is LGHDT, CDR2 YNNKEL (reference sequence). The CDR3 sequence runs 10 residues, both termini included.

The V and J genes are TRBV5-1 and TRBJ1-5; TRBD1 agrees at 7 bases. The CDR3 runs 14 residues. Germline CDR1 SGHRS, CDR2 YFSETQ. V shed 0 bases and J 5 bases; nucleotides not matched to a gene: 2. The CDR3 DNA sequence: TGCGCCAGCAGCTTGGGCCAGGGGGATCAGCCCCAGCATTTT. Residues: CASSLGQGDQPQHF.

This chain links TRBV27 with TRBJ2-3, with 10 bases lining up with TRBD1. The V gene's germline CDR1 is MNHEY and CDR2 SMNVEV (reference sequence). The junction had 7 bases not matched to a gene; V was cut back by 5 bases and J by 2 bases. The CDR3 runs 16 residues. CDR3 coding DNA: TGTGCCAGCAGTGACACCGGGACAGGGGACACAGATACGCAGTATTTT. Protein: CASSDTGTGDTDTQYF.

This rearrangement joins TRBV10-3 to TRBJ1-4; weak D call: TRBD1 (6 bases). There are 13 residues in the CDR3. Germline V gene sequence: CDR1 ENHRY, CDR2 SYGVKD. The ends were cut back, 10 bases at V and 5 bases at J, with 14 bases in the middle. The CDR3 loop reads CATQGWENEKLFF. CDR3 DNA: TGTGCCACCCAGGGGTGGGAAAATGAAAAACTGTTTTTT.

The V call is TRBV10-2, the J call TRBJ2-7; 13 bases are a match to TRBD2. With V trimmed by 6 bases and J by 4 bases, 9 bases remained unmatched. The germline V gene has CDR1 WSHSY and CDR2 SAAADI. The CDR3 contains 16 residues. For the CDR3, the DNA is TGCGCCAGCAGCCCGACTAGCGGGGGGTCCCTTTACGAGCAGTACTTC. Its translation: CASSPTSGGSLYEQYF.